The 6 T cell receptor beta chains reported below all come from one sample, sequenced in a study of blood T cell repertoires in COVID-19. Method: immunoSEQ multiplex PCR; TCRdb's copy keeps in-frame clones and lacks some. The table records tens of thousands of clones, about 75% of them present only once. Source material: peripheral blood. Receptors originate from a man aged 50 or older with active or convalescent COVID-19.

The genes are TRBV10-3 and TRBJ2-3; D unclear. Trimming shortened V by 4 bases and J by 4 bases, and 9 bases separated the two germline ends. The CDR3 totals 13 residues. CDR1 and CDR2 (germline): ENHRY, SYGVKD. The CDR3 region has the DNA TGTGCCATCAGTGTTGTCAGCGCAGATACGCAGTATTTT. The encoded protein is CAISVVSADTQYF.

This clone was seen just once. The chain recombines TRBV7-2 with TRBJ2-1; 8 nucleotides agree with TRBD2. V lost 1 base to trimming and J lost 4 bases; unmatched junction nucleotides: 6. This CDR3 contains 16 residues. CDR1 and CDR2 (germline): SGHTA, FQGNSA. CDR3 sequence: CASSLVSGGAYNEQFF. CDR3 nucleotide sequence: TGTGCCAGCAGCTTAGTGTCGGGGGGGGCATACAATGAGCAGTTCTTC.

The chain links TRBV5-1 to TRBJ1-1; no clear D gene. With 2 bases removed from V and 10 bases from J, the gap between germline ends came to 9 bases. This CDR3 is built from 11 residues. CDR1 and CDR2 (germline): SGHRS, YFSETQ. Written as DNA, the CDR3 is TGCGCCAGCAGCTTCGGGTCTTCAGCTTTCTTT. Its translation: CASSFGSSAFF. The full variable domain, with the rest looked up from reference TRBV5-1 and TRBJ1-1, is KAGVTQTPRYLIKTRGQQVTLSCSPISGHRSVSWYQQTPGQGLQFLFEYFSETQRNKGNFPGRFSGRQFSNSRSEMNVSTLELGDSALYLCASSFGSSAFFGQGTRLTVV.

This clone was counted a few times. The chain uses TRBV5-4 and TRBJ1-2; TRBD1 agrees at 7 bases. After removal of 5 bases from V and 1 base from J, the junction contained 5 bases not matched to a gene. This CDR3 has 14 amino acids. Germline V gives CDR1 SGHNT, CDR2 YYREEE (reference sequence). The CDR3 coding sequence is TGTGCCAGCAGTTCGGGACAGCGTAACTATGGCTACACCTTC. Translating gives CASSSGQRNYGYTF.

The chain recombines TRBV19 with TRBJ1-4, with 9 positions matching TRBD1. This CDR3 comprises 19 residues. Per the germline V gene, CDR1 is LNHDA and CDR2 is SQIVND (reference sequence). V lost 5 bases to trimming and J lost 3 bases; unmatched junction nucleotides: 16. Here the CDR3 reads CASSSEPGQGPYSNEKLFF. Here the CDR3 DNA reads TGTGCCAGTAGTTCAGAACCGGGACAGGGACCCTATTCTAATGAAAAACTGTTTTTT.

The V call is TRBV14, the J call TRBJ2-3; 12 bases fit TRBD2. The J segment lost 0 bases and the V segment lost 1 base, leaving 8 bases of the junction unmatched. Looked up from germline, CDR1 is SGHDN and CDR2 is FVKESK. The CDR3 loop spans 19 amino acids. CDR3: CASSQAIGLAGLSTDTQYF. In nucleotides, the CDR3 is TGTGCCAGCAGCCAAGCGATCGGACTAGCGGGGCTAAGCACAGATACGCAGTATTTT. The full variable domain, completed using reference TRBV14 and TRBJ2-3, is EAGVTQFPSHSVIEKGQTVTLRCDPISGHDNLYWYRRVMGKEIKFLLHFVKESKQDESGMPNNRFLAERTGGTYSTLKVQPAELEDSGVYFCASSQAIGLAGLSTDTQYFGPGTRLTVL.